A selection of T cell receptor beta chains follows, all from one sample in a study of T cell repertoires in cytomegalovirus infection. The antigens of these receptors remain unknown. One entry per CDR3 protein, called by TCRdb with MiXCR from the reads. Of around 430,000 distinct CDR3 sequences listed, approximately 40% were seen once; the top ten hold around 44%. The source was cultured PBMCs, collected from culture after CMV antigen stimulation. Receptors originate from a human donor in good health (CMV status not recorded). Some clones in this sample may be carry-over from other donors' samples. CDR3s include the opening cysteine and the closing phenylalanine or tryptophan. The D gene is left open where the match is weak. Size values are once, few and many counts, or a class for expanded clones, and some rows have none.

TGTGCCAGCAGCTTAGGTTGGGCGAACACTGAAGCTTTCTTT,CASSLGWANTEAFF,TRBJ1-1,TRBV7-2,NA,many
TGTGCCAGCAGCTTACGGGGGACAGATAATCAGCCCCAGCATTTT,CASSLRGTDNQPQHF,TRBJ1-5,TRBV7-2,TRBD1,NA
TGCAGTGCTAGAGTGGCAGGGGTAAGGAATGAGCAGTTCTTC,CSARVAGVRNEQFF,TRBJ2-1,TRBV20-1,NA,few
TGTGCCAGCAGAGGGACCGTCTCACAGCCCCAGCATTTT,CASRGTVSQPQHF,TRBJ1-5,TRBV28,NA,once
TGTGCCATCAATAGCGGGAGGGGTGACGAGCAGTACTTC,CAINSGRGDEQYF,TRBJ2-7,TRBV10-3,TRBD2,NA
TGTGCCAGCAGCTCCTCCACCCCGGATGGGGACACCGGGGAGCTGTTTTTT,CASSSSTPDGDTGELFF,TRBJ2-2,TRBV11-2,NA,once
TGTGCCAGCAGCTGGGGACAGGGATTGGATTCACCCCTCCACTTT,CASSWGQGLDSPLHF,TRBJ1-6,TRBV5-3,TRBD1,once
TGTGCCAGCAGCCCACCCACCGCCGGGGAGCTGTTTTTT,CASSPPTAGELFF,TRBJ2-2,TRBV27,NA,NA
TGTGCCAGCAGCACCGGGACAGGGTTTGAGTACGAGCAGTACTTC,CASSTGTGFEYEQYF,TRBJ2-7,TRBV7-8,TRBD1,few
TGTGCCAGCAGCTTCGCTAGGGTCCACAATGAGCAGTTCTTC,CASSFARVHNEQFF,TRBJ2-1,TRBV7-2,NA,NA
TGTGCCAGCAGTATAGATCCGGGGAACACTGAAGCTTTCTTT,CASSIDPGNTEAFF,TRBJ1-1,TRBV11-2,NA,NA
TGTGCCAGCAGCGTCGACAGGGGAGTTGAAGCTTTCTTT,CASSVDRGVEAFF,TRBJ1-1,TRBV5-4,TRBD1,NA
TGTGCCAGCAGCTTGGACCCACCTTTCAGGAACAATGAGCAGTTCTTC,CASSLDPPFRNNEQFF,TRBJ2-1,TRBV7-2,NA,few
TGTGCCAGCGGCCCACCTTCGGGGAACACTGAAGCTTTCTTT,CASGPPSGNTEAFF,TRBJ1-1,TRBV28,NA,NA
TGTGCCAGCAGTTTATATAGACTAGCGGGGGGCCGAAACTACGAGCAGTACTTC,CASSLYRLAGGRNYEQYF,TRBJ2-7,TRBV12-3/TRBV12-4,TRBD2,NA
TGTGCTAGTGGTTCCTCGGGTGAGCAGTTCTTC,CASGSSGEQFF,TRBJ2-1,TRBV12-5,NA,NA
TGTGCCAGCAGCCAAGGACCCGACCGGGATACGCAGTATTTT,CASSQGPDRDTQYF,TRBJ2-3,TRBV7-2,NA,NA
TGCGCCAGCAGCTCACCGCGACTAGCGGGGTACAATGAGCAGTTCTTC,CASSSPRLAGYNEQFF,TRBJ2-1,TRBV5-1,TRBD2,NA
TGTGCCAGCAGCTTAGGGACTAGCGGGGGGGCCCATCTCTACGAGCAGTACTTC,CASSLGTSGGAHLYEQYF,TRBJ2-7,TRBV7-2,TRBD2,few
TGTGCCAGCAGCTTATTGGGAGGGATAAGCGGCTACACCTTC,CASSLLGGISGYTF,TRBJ1-2,TRBV7-2,NA,NA
TGCGCCAGCAGCCAAGGGAGGGGGGGAAATCAGCCCCAGCATTTT,CASSQGRGGNQPQHF,TRBJ1-5,TRBV4-1,NA,NA
TGTGCCAGCAGTTACTCCCTCCAGGGGGTCTTCGAGCAGTACTTC,CASSYSLQGVFEQYF,TRBJ2-7,TRBV6-2/TRBV6-3,TRBD1,few
TGTGCCATCAGTGAGTCTGGGGGCGGGAGCGGGAGCTCCTACAATGAGCAGTTCTTC,CAISESGGGSGSSYNEQFF,TRBJ2-1,TRBV10-3,TRBD2,few
TGTGCCAGCAGTGATACTAGCGGGAGCATTGTCTATACGCAGTATTTT,CASSDTSGSIVYTQYF,TRBJ2-3,TRBV6-1,TRBD2,NA
TGTGCCAGCAGCTTAAATTACGGGACTAGCGGGGGAACAGATACGCAGTATTTT,CASSLNYGTSGGTDTQYF,TRBJ2-3,TRBV7-9,TRBD2,NA
TGTGCCAGCAGCTTACGGGCCCTTTCCCAGGGGACCACTGAAGCTTTCTTT,CASSLRALSQGTTEAFF,TRBJ1-1,TRBV7-6,NA,NA
TGCAGTGCACCTAGACTAGCGTTCACAGATACGCAGTATTTT,CSAPRLAFTDTQYF,TRBJ2-3,TRBV20-1,TRBD2,NA
TGTGCCAGCAGCCCGGCCCCATACAATGAGCAGTTCTTC,CASSPAPYNEQFF,TRBJ2-1,TRBV7-2,NA,many
TGTGCCAGCAGCATACGCGGGAGGACGGGCACCGGGGAGCTGTTTTTT,CASSIRGRTGTGELFF,TRBJ2-2,TRBV5-4,TRBD2,NA
TGCGCCAGCAGCCCGACCGCAGTGGGGGCCCCCGGGACTAGGGGACCATACAATGAGCAGTTCTTC,CASSPTAVGAPGTRGPYNEQFF,TRBJ2-1,TRBV4-1,TRBD2,NA
TGTGCCAGCAGCGGAAGCCAGACAGGGAACACTGAAGCTTTCTTT,CASSGSQTGNTEAFF,TRBJ1-1,TRBV5-4,NA,NA
TGTGCCAGCAGCATACTAGCGCCGTACGAGCAGTACTTC,CASSILAPYEQYF,TRBJ2-7,TRBV6-2/TRBV6-3,TRBD2,once
TGTGCCAGCAGCTTAGTAGGGCAGGGGGGCAATCAGCCCCAGCATTTT,CASSLVGQGGNQPQHF,TRBJ1-5,TRBV7-9,TRBD1,NA
TGTGCCAGCAGCCAACCTGGGGCCGAGCAGTACTTC,CASSQPGAEQYF,TRBJ2-7,TRBV7-2,NA,NA
TGTGCCAGTAGTCTCCGAGAAAGCGAGCAGTACTTC,CASSLRESEQYF,TRBJ2-7,TRBV19,NA,NA
TGTGCCAGCAGCTTCCCCGGGGGTAAGGCGATGAGCAATCAGCCCCAGCATTTT,CASSFPGGKAMSNQPQHF,TRBJ1-5,TRBV5-6,NA,NA
TGTGCCAGCAGTATGACTAGCGGGGGGACATACGAGCAGTACTTC,CASSMTSGGTYEQYF,TRBJ2-7,TRBV7-2,TRBD2,few
TGTGCCAGCAGCTACTGGGGTAATGCGGGAATGTACGAGCAGTACTTC,CASSYWGNAGMYEQYF,TRBJ2-7,TRBV11-2,NA,NA
TGTGCCAGCAGCTTAGCGGTAGCGGTAGGTGTAACAGATACGCAGTATTTT,CASSLAVAVGVTDTQYF,TRBJ2-3,TRBV7-6,NA,once
TGTGCCAGCAGTCCTTTCGCGGGGGACATAACAAGCGAGCAGTACTTC,CASSPFAGDITSEQYF,TRBJ2-7,TRBV27,NA,few